The 20 T cell receptor beta chains listed next were all sequenced from one sample in a study of T cell repertoires in chronic hepatitis B. Produced via immunoSEQ multiplex PCR; TCRdb's table is partial and in-frame only. This table holds approximately 150 clones, 75% to 90% found once. The specimen was HBV core (core195) epitope-specific CD8+ T cells from PBMCs. All receptors come from a human donor with chronic hepatitis B virus infection.

This chain links TRBV19 with TRBJ1-1; TRBD1 aligns across 7 bases. The ends lost 7 bases at V and 7 bases at J; junction bases unmatched: 9. The CDR3 sequence is 13 residues long. Germline loops: CDR1 LNHDA, CDR2 SQIVND (reference sequence). DNA of the CDR3: TGTGCCAGTATAGACAGGGCCGGGGATGAAGCTTTCTTT. It translates to CASIDRAGDEAFF.

As regards this clone: This sample includes further DNA sequences coding for the same CDR3. The chain combines TRBV5-6 with TRBJ1-6, with 8 bases matching TRBD1. This CDR3 has 16 residues. Losses at the gene ends were 3 bases for V and 7 bases for J; bases not matched to a gene: 9. Looked up from germline, CDR1 is SGHDT and CDR2 is YYEEEE. The CDR3 DNA sequence: TGTGCCAGCAGCTGGGCCGAACAGGGGGGCAATTCACCCCTCCACTTT. Its protein is CASSWAEQGGNSPLHF. Looking up the rest from reference TRBV5-6 and TRBJ1-6 gives the full variable domain: DAGVTQSPTHLIKTRGQQVTLRCSPKSGHDTVSWYQQALGQGPQFIFQYYEEEERQRGNFPDRFSGHQFPNYSSELNVNALLLGDSALYLCASSWAEQGGNSPLHFGNGTRLTVT.

This clone was picked up a small number of times. The V call is TRBV19, the J call TRBJ1-5, with a weak D call TRBD1 (5 bases). The germline V gene encodes CDR1 LNHDA and CDR2 SQIVND (reference sequence). The CDR3 is 16 amino acids. The ends were cut back, 1 base at V and 5 bases at J, with 15 bases in the middle. The CDR3 region has the DNA TGTGCCAGTAGTATAGCATTCGACTCAGGGCATCAGCCCCAGCATTTT. This translates into CASSIAFDSGHQPQHF.

This clone was seen only a few times. The chain employs TRBV13 and TRBJ1-4; D remains unclear. V lost 1 base and J lost 6, with 6 bases in between. The CDR3 is made up of 13 amino acids. Per the germline V gene, CDR1 is PRHDT and CDR2 is FYEKMQ (reference sequence). CDR3 amino acids: CASSLAADEKLFF. The CDR3 region has the DNA TGTGCCAGCAGCTTAGCGGCGGATGAAAAACTGTTTTTT.

V usage is TRBV19 and J usage is TRBJ2-1; D is possibly TRBD2 (6 bases). Germline V gene data show CDR1 as LNHDA and CDR2 as SQIVND (reference sequence). V lost 10 bases, J lost 9 bases, and 13 bases lay in between. The CDR3 contains 11 residues. This CDR3 reads CATSGGIEQFF. In DNA, the CDR3 is TGTGCCACATCTGGGGGGATTGAGCAGTTCTTC.

The rearrangement uses TRBV7-8 and TRBJ2-2; D unclear. Germline V gene sequence: CDR1 SGHVS, CDR2 FQNEAQ. This CDR3 spans 13 amino acids. V was cut by 1 base and J by 2 bases, with 2 bases left in between. The CDR3 here is CASSLGNTGELFF. The CDR3 DNA reads as TGTGCCAGCAGCTTAGGTAACACCGGGGAGCTGTTTTTT. Together with reference TRBV7-8 and TRBJ2-2, the CDR3 gives the full variable domain: GAGVSQSPRYKVAKRGQDVALRCDPISGHVSLFWYQQALGQGPEFLTYFQNEAQLDKSGLPSDRFFAERPEGSVSTLKIQRTQQEDSAVYLCASSLGNTGELFFGEGSRLTVL.

The rearrangement joins TRBV21-1 to TRBJ1-2. TRBV21-1 constitutes a pseudogene. The CDR3 is 11 residues long. The CDR3 is CASIRDCGYTF. The CDR3 DNA reads TGTGCCAGCATCCGAGACTGCGGCTACACCTTC.

The rearrangement joins TRBV13 to TRBJ1-2; D gene uncertain. V was pared by 5 bases and J by 8 bases, with 6 bases between. The germline CDR1 and CDR2 sequences are PRHDT and FYEKMQ (reference sequence). This CDR3 spans 10 amino acids. CDR3: CASSGEGYTF. As DNA, the CDR3 is TGTGCCAGCAGCGGGGAGGGCTACACCTTC.

The V call is TRBV14, the J call TRBJ2-7, with D uncertain. The V gene lost 2 bases and the J gene lost 2 bases, with 16 bases spanning the gap. Germline lookup yields CDR1 SGHDN and CDR2 FVKESK. This CDR3 is 16 amino acids long. CDR3 nucleotide sequence: TGTGCCAGCAGCCAAAAGCTTCGCCTCTTCACCTACGAGCAGTACTTC. This encodes CASSQKLRLFTYEQYF.

A few counts support this clone. V gene TRBV2 combines with J gene TRBJ2-3; TRBD2 matches 10 bases. Germline CDR1 reads SNHLY; CDR2 reads FYNNEI. CDR3 length equals 14 residues. The J segment lost 2 bases and the V segment lost 8 bases, leaving 4 bases of the junction unmatched. As DNA, the CDR3 is TGTGCCAGCTTAGGACTAGCGGACACAGATACGCAGTATTTT. Translation gives CASLGLADTDTQYF.

The chain is built from TRBV19 and TRBJ2-5; 8 bases align to TRBD2. Trimming took 6 bases from V and 5 from J; bases not matched to a gene: 5. CDR3 length equals 13 residues. CDR1 LNHDA and CDR2 SQIVND come from the germline V gene (reference sequence). CDR3 sequence: CASSTGLGETQYF. DNA of the CDR3: TGTGCCAGTAGCACGGGACTAGGGGAGACCCAGTACTTC.

V usage is TRBV19 and J usage is TRBJ2-5, with D unclear. The CDR3 is 12 residues long. The V gene lost 3 bases and the J gene lost 1 base, with 3 bases spanning the gap. Looked up from germline, CDR1 is LNHDA and CDR2 is SQIVND (reference sequence). CDR3 protein: CASSISQETQYF. The CDR3 DNA follows: TGTGCCAGTAGTATTTCCCAAGAGACCCAGTACTTC.

The chain carries TRBV9 and TRBJ1-1; TRBD1 is a possible D gene (5 bases). The germline V and J ends were trimmed by 0 bases and 3 bases, with 12 bases remaining between them. Germline V gene sequence: CDR1 SGDLS, CDR2 YYNGEE. CDR3 size: 15 residues. The CDR3 sequence is CASSVDGGDDTEAFF. The DNA for the CDR3 is TGTGCCAGCAGCGTAGATGGAGGGGACGACACTGAAGCTTTCTTT.

This clone has a handful of counts. The J gene is TRBJ1-5, the V gene TRBV2, with D maybe TRBD1 (5 bases). This CDR3 has 15 amino acids. V lost 0 bases and J lost 1, with 7 bases in between. The germline V gene encodes CDR1 SNHLY and CDR2 FYNNEI. The CDR3, as DNA: TGTGCCAGCAGTGAAGCGGGGCTGAGCAATCAGCCCCAGCATTTT. This sequence encodes CASSEAGLSNQPQHF.

The genes are TRBV5-4 and TRBJ1-2; unclear D gene. The CDR3 contains 15 residues. Germline lookup yields CDR1 SGHNT and CDR2 YYREEE (reference sequence). The germline V and J ends were trimmed by 0 bases and 0 bases, with 9 bases remaining between them. The CDR3 reads CASSLERVANYGYTF. In DNA, the CDR3 is TGTGCCAGCAGCTTGGAGCGGGTGGCTAACTATGGCTACACCTTC.

The J gene is TRBJ2-3, the V gene TRBV4-2, with 9 nucleotides matching TRBD2. The V gene end was trimmed by 0 bases and the J gene end by 4 bases; junction bases not matched to a gene: 2. CDR3 length: 15 amino acids. Per germline, CDR1 LGHNA and CDR2 YNFKEQ. CDR3 residues: CASSQERGGPDTQYF. The CDR3 region has the DNA TGTGCCAGCAGCCAAGAGCGGGGGGGCCCAGATACGCAGTATTTT.

This chain's CDR3 is CASSSSGAQYYEQYF. The CDR3 DNA reads TGTGCCAGCAGTTCGTCAGGCGCCCAGTACTACGAGCAGTACTTC. This chain uses TRBV27 with TRBJ2-7; no reliable D call. This CDR3 region has 15 residues. The germline V gene has CDR1 MNHEY and CDR2 SMNVEV (reference sequence). V lost 4 bases, J lost 3 bases, and 16 bases lay in between.

The V and J genes are TRBV6-1 and TRBJ1-6; 11 bases are a match to TRBD1. The CDR3 is 15 amino acids. After removal of 4 bases from V and 9 bases from J, the junction contained 5 bases not matched to a gene. CDR1 is MNHNS and CDR2 is SASEGT in the germline V gene. The CDR3 protein is CASSVPGQGGSPLHF. The CDR3, as DNA: TGTGCCAGCAGTGTACCGGGACAGGGGGGTTCACCCCTCCACTTT.

CDR3 nucleotides: TGTGCCAGCAGGTCCGGACAGGGCTACGAGCAGTACTTC. Translating it yields CASRSGQGYEQYF. The V call is TRBV28, the J call TRBJ2-7, with TRBD1 identical over 8 bases. The CDR3 loop spans 13 amino acids. Germline V gene lookup returns CDR1 MDHEN and CDR2 SYDVKM. The junction had 4 bases not matched to a gene; V was cut back by 6 bases and J by 3 bases.

The genes are TRBV6-5 and TRBJ2-7; 8 bases match TRBD1. CDR3 length equals 12 residues. CDR1 MNHEY and CDR2 SVGAGI come from the germline V gene. V shed 5 bases, J shed 5 bases, and the junction held 2 bases outside the gene matches. CDR3 protein: CASSPTGDEQYF. The CDR3 DNA is TGTGCCAGCAGTCCGACAGGGGACGAGCAGTACTTC.